The 16 T cell receptor beta chains listed next were all sequenced from one sample in a study of blood T cells in healthy people across ages. Together with a sample-barcoded 5' primer, a J-beta primer mix was included in a second PCR lasting roughly 6 to 12 cycles. From the 5' RACE reads, TCRdb called clonotypes with MiXCR, one entry per CDR3 protein. The sample includes over 600,000 distinct CDR3 sequences, around 20% of them seen just once. The source material was blood. These receptors were taken from a man in his 70s in good health.

The J gene is TRBJ2-5, the V gene TRBV20-1; 8 nucleotides align to TRBD2. Near its end, the DNA agrees better with TRBJ2-1, so the J call may be wrong. Germline assignment: CDR1 DFQATT and CDR2 SNEGSKA (reference sequence). CDR3 size: 14 residues. CDR3 sequence: CSASLTGRGNEQFF. The CDR3, as DNA: TGCAGTGCTAGTCTAACCGGGAGGGGCAATGAGCAGTTCTTC.

This chain uses TRBV20-1 with TRBJ1-4; D is unresolved. Germline V gives CDR1 DFQATT, CDR2 SNEGSKA (reference sequence). Trimming took off 0 bases at V and 0 bases at J, with 14 bases between the two ends. CDR3 length: 17 amino acids. CDR3 nucleotide sequence: TGCAGTGCTAGAGATGGTGGAAGGGCTACAACTAATGAAAAACTGTTTTTT. Protein product: CSARDGGRATTNEKLFF.

The J gene is TRBJ2-7, the V gene TRBV6-1; D is unresolved. The CDR3 loop spans 13 amino acids. From germline, CDR1 is MNHNS and CDR2 SASEGT. V was clipped by 5 bases and J by 3 bases, with 11 bases between them. The CDR3 protein is CASSSVLLYEQYF. The CDR3 DNA sequence: TGTGCCAGCAGTTCGGTGCTCCTCTACGAGCAGTACTTC.

This chain links TRBV24-1 with TRBJ2-5, with a weak D call TRBD1 (7 bases). From germline, CDR1 is KGHDR and CDR2 SFDVKD. V lost 5 bases and J 9 bases, leaving 21 bases between the germline ends. The CDR3 runs to 15 residues. This chain's CDR3 is CATSALTGMGEAQYF. As DNA, the CDR3 is TGTGCCACCAGTGCTCTGACAGGGATGGGGGAGGCCCAGTACTTC.

This clonotype has more than one count but fewer than ten. This chain links TRBV5-1 with TRBJ1-2; D possibly corresponds to TRBD1 (5 bases). Germline assignment: CDR1 SGHRS and CDR2 YFSETQ. CDR3 length equals 14 residues. Trimming removed 5 bases at V and 3 bases at J, with 14 bases between. This CDR3 reads CASSPGTSDYGYTF. CDR3 sequence (DNA): TGCGCCAGCAGTCCCGGGACGTCGGACTATGGCTACACCTTC.

This clonotype was counted only a few times. This chain uses TRBV20-1 with TRBJ2-1, with TRBD2 identical over 12 bases. J lost 1 base, V lost 5 bases, and 12 bases had no gene match. This CDR3 comprises 18 residues. Germline V CDR1 and CDR2: DFQATT, SNEGSKA (reference sequence). The CDR3 sequence: CSALPTSGRLPSYNEQFF. CDR3 DNA sequence: TGCAGTGCTCTTCCGACTAGCGGGAGACTACCTTCCTACAATGAGCAGTTCTTC.

The chain has TRBV6-2 or TRBV6-3 and TRBJ2-1; 10 bases are a match to TRBD2. V shed 10 bases, J shed 3 bases, and the junction held 6 bases outside the gene matches. There are 14 residues in the CDR3. CDR1 is MNHEY, CDR2 SVGEGT, per germline. The CDR3 coding sequence is TGTGCCATCAGAGCGGGAGGGAACTACAATGAGCAGTTCTTC. Protein sequence: CAIRAGGNYNEQFF.

The V call is TRBV20-1, the J call TRBJ2-1; D is unclear. Germline V gene data show CDR1 as DFQATT and CDR2 as SNEGSKA (reference sequence). The CDR3 is 15 residues long. V lost 3 bases and J 0 bases, leaving 12 bases between the germline ends. DNA for the CDR3: TGCAGTGCTAGCAAACAAGAGAGCTCCTACAATGAGCAGTTCTTC. This encodes CSASKQESSYNEQFF.

The CDR3 reads CASSLSQGPYNEQFF. In DNA, the CDR3 is TGTGCCAGCAGCTTATCACAGGGCCCCTACAATGAGCAGTTCTTC. This chain uses TRBV7-2 with TRBJ2-5; a weak D match, TRBD1 (6 bases). The DNA end is a closer match to TRBJ2-1, so the J assignment may be wrong. Looked up from germline, CDR1 is SGHTA and CDR2 is FQGNSA. This CDR3 has 15 residues.

J is TRBJ2-5 and V is TRBV20-1; D is unclear. This CDR3 region has 15 residues. Germline CDR1 reads DFQATT; CDR2 reads SNEGSKA (reference sequence). Trimming removed 0 bases from V and 1 base from J, with 12 bases in between. CDR3 DNA sequence: TGCAGTGCTAGAGATTCCCGGGCCCCCCAAGAGACCCAGTACTTC. Its protein product is CSARDSRAPQETQYF.

This clonotype appeared many times. The chain employs TRBV6-6 and TRBJ1-5; D may be TRBD1 (5 bases). The V gene's germline CDR1 is MNHNY and CDR2 SVGAGI (reference sequence). The CDR3 contains 12 residues. V lost 5 bases and J lost 4, with 6 bases in between. The CDR3, as DNA: TGTGCCAGCAGTGGGGGGAATCAGCCCCAGCATTTT. Its protein is CASSGGNQPQHF.

The V gene is TRBV7-2, the J gene TRBJ2-5; D unresolved. In germline, CDR1 is SGHTA, CDR2 FQGNSA. V was pared by 5 bases and J by 2 bases, with 12 bases between. This CDR3 comprises 14 residues. The CDR3 sequence: CASSLRQQQETQYF. The CDR3 DNA is TGTGCCAGCAGCCTCCGGCAGCAGCAAGAGACCCAGTACTTC.

This clonotype was found a few times. The chain carries TRBV5-5 and TRBJ1-4; D possibly corresponds to TRBD1 (6 bases). V was cut by 4 bases and J by 7 bases, with 8 bases left in between. Germline-derived CDR1 and CDR2 are SGHKS and YYEKEE (reference sequence). CDR3 length: 12 amino acids. CDR3 sequence (DNA): TGTGCCAGCAGCCCGGGGGCTGAAAAACTGTTTTTT. Its protein product is CASSPGAEKLFF.

A few counts support this clonotype. The chain has TRBV2 and TRBJ1-4, with 7 bases matching TRBD1. The CDR3 totals 12 residues. The V gene end was trimmed by 6 bases and the J gene end by 8 bases; junction bases not matched to a gene: 3. The germline V gene has CDR1 SNHLY and CDR2 FYNNEI. This CDR3 is CASRTGWEKLFF. The CDR3 DNA reads TGTGCCAGCAGGACAGGGTGGGAAAAACTGTTTTTT.

This clonotype was counted between two and nine times. J is TRBJ2-2 and V is TRBV7-6; 9 nucleotides line up with TRBD2. The CDR3 is 18 amino acids. Looked up from germline, CDR1 is SGHVS and CDR2 is FNYEAQ. V was pared by 3 bases and J by 5 bases, with 13 bases of the junction left unmatched. The CDR3, as DNA: TGTGCCAGCAGCTTCTCCCTCAATAGCGGGAGACTTACCGGGGAGCTGTTTTTT. As protein: CASSFSLNSGRLTGELFF.

The chain links TRBV12-3 or TRBV12-4 to TRBJ1-6; D unclear. The CDR3 is 13 residues long. The ends were cut back, 2 bases at V and 12 bases at J, with 11 bases in the middle. Here the CDR3 reads CASSLSSGGPLHF. The CDR3 DNA sequence: TGTGCCAGCAGTTTATCCTCGGGAGGACCCCTCCACTTT.